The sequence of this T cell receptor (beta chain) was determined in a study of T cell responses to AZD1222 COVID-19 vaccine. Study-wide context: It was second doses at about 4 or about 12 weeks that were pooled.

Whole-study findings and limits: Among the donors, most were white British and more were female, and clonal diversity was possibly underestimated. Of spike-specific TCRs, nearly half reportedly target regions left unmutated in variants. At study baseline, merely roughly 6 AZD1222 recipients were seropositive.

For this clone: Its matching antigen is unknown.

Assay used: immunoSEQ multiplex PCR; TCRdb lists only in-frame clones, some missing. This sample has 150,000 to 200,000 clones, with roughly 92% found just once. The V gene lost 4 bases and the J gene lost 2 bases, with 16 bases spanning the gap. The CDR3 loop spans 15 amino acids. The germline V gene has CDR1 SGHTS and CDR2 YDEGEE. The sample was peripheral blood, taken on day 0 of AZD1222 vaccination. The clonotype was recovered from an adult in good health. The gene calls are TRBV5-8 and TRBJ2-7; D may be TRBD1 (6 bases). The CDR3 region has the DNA TGTGCCAGCAGCCAATCTCACAGGGATCCCTACGAGCAGTACTTC. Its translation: CASSQSHRDPYEQYF.